The present entry profiles one TCR beta chain with its context. Antigen specificity is unknown. In the PCR, 60 Vbeta and 13 Jbeta primers were used. Profiling relied on immunoSEQ multiplex PCR, and the TCRdb table lists in-frame clones only, not all of them. Here the sample spans some 180,000 clones, around 79% being singletons. CDR3 length equals 13 residues. Germline CDR1 and CDR2: LGHNT and FRNRAP. Trimming removed 7 bases from V and 0 bases from J, with 10 bases in between. This specimen belongs to a study of cytomegalovirus exposure and HLA in healthy donors. General observations from the study: Follow-up analysis later connected one missense variant in DCLRE1C with trimming of TCR beta V- and J-genes.

Sequencing was done on a sample of PBMCs. The clonotype was recovered from a woman aged 30 to 39 in good health and CMV-seropositive. The chain employs TRBV12-5 and TRBJ2-7; D unresolved. The CDR3 region has the DNA TGTGCTAGTGCCTTTTCGGGCTCCTACGAGCAGTACTTC. Translating gives CASAFSGSYEQYF.